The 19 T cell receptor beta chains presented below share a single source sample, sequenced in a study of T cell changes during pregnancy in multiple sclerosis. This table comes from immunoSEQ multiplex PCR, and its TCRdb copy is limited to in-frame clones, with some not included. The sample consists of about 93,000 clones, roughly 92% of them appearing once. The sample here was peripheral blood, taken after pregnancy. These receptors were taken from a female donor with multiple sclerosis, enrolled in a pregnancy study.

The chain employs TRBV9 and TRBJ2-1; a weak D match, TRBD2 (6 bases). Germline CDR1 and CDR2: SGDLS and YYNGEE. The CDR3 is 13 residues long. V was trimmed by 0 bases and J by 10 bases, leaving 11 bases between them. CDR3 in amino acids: CASSVGGSGEQFF. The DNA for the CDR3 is TGTGCCAGCAGCGTAGGTGGTAGCGGAGAGCAGTTCTTC.

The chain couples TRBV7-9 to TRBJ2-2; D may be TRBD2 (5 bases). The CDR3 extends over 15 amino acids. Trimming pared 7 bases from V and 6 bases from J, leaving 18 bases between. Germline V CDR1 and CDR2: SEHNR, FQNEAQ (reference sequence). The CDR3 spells CASTTTIERAGELFF. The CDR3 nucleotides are TGTGCCAGCACGACTACGATTGAGAGAGCCGGGGAGCTGTTTTTT.

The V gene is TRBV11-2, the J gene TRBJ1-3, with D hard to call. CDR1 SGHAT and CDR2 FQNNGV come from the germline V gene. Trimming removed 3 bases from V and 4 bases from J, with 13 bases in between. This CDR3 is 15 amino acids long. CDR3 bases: TGTGCCAGCAGCTTCATGGGAGAAACGGGAAACACCATATATTTT. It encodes CASSFMGETGNTIYF.

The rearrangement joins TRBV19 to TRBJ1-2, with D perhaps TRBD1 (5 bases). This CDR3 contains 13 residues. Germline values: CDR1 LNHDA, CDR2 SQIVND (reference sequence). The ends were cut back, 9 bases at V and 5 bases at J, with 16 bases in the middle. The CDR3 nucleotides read TGTGCCAGCCGCTCAGGGCAGGGTTATGGCTACACCTTC. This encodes CASRSGQGYGYTF.

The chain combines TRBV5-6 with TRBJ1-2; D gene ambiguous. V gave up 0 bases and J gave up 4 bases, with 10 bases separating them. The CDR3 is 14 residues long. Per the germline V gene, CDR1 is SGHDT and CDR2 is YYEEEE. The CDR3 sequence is CASSLDSAAYGYTF. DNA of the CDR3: TGTGCCAGCAGCTTGGACAGTGCCGCCTATGGCTACACCTTC.

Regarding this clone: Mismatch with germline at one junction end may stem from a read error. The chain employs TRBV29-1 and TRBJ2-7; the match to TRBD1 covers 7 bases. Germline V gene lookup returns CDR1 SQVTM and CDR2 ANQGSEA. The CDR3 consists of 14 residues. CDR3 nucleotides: TGCAGCGTCGAAGGGGGCCGGAACCCCTACGAGCAGTACTTC. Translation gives CSVEGGRNPYEQYF.

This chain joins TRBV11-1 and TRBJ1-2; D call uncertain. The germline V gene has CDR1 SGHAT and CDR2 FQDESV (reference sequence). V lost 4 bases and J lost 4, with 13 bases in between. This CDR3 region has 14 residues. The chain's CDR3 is CASSSRRGGYGYTF. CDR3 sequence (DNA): TGTGCCAGCAGCTCTAGGCGGGGTGGCTATGGCTACACCTTC.

The CDR3 bases are TGCAGCGCGATAGCGAGTCTTAGGCATGAGCAGTTCTTC. Protein product: CSAIASLRHEQFF. This sequence joins TRBV29-1 and TRBJ2-1, with D possibly TRBD2 on 5 matching bases. The V and J ends lost 7 bases and 8 bases respectively, with 18 bases between them. Germline V gives CDR1 SQVTM, CDR2 ANQGSEA. This CDR3 comprises 13 residues.

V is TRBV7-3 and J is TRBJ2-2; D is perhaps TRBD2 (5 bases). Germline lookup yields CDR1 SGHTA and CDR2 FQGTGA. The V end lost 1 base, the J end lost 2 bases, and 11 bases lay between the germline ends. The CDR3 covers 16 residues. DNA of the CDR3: TGTGCCAGCAGCTTAAACCCTAGCCTCAACACCGGGGAGCTGTTTTTT. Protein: CASSLNPSLNTGELFF.

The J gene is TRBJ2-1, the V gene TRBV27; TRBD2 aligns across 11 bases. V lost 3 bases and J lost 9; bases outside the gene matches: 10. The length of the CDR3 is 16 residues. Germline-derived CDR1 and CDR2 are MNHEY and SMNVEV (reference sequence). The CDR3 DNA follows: TGTGCCAGCAGTTTTATGGTGATAGCGGGAGGGGCTGAGCAGTTCTTC. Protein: CASSFMVIAGGAEQFF.

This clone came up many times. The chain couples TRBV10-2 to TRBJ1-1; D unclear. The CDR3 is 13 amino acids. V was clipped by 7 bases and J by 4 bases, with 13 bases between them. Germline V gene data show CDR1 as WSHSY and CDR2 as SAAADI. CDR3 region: CASNSSPGTEAFF. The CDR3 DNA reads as TGCGCCAGCAATTCGAGTCCGGGCACTGAAGCTTTCTTT.

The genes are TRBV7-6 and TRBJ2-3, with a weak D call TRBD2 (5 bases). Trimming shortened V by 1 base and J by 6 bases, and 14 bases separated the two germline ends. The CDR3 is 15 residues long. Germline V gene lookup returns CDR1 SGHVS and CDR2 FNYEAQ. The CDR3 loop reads CASSLGGHGVDTQYF. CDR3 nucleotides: TGTGCCAGCAGCTTAGGAGGGCACGGAGTTGATACGCAGTATTTT.

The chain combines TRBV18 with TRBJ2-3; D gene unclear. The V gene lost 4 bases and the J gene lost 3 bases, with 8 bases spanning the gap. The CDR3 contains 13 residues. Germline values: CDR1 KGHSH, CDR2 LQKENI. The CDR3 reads CASSRTDTDTQYF. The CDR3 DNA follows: TGTGCCAGCTCACGCACAGATACAGATACGCAGTATTTT.

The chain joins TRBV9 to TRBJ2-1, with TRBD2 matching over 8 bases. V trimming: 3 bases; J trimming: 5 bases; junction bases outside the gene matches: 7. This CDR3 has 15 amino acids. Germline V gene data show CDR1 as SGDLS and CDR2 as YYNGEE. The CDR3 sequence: CASSEEGLVHNEQFF. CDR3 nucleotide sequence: TGTGCCAGCAGCGAGGAGGGACTAGTGCACAATGAGCAGTTCTTC.

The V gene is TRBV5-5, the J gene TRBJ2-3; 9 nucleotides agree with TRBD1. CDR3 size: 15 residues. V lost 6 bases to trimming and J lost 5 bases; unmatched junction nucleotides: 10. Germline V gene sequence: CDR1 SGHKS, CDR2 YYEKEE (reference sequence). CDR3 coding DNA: TGTGCCAGCACCGGTGGACAGGGGCCTGGAGATACGCAGTATTTT. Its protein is CASTGGQGPGDTQYF.

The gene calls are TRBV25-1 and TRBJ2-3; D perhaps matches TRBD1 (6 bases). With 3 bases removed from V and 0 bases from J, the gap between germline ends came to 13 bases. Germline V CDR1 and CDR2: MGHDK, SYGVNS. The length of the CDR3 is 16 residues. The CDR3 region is CASSEGTSPSTDTQYF. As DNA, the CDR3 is TGTGCCAGCAGTGAGGGGACATCCCCTAGCACAGATACGCAGTATTTT.

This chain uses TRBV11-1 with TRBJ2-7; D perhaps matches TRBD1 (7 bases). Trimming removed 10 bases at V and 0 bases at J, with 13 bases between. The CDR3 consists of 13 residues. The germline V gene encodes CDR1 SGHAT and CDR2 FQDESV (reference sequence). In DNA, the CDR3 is TGTGCCACGCGGGACAGCCGCTCCTACGAGCAGTACTTC. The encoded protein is CATRDSRSYEQYF.

The CDR3 spells CASSLRGQGAREQYF. The CDR3 nucleotides read TGCGCCAGCAGCTTGAGAGGGCAGGGGGCGAGGGAGCAGTACTTC. The gene calls are TRBV5-1 and TRBJ2-7; TRBD1 agrees at 8 bases. After removal of 1 base from V and 7 bases from J, the junction contained 10 bases not matched to a gene. Germline V CDR1 and CDR2: SGHRS, YFSETQ. This CDR3 has 15 amino acids.

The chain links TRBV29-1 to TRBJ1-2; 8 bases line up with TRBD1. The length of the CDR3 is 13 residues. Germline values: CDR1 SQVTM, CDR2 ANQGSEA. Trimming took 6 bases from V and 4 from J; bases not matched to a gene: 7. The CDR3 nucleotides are TGCAGCGTACTGGACAGGGAAACCTATGGCTACACCTTC. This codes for CSVLDRETYGYTF.